The rows below give T cell receptor beta chains drawn from one sample of a study of T cell responses to AZD1222 COVID-19 vaccine. Sequencing was performed with immunoSEQ multiplex PCR; in TCRdb, only in-frame clones are kept and a portion is missing. The repertoire includes around 100,000 clones, around 90% of them detected once, and approximately 8.7% sits in the top ten. Sequencing used peripheral blood, obtained on day 0 of AZD1222 vaccination. The source is an adult in good health. The CDR3 runs from the conserved cysteine through the conserved F or W.

v_call: TRBV25-1
j_call: TRBJ1-6
cdr3_aa: CASSLGSSGFREPLHF

v_call: TRBV10-3
j_call: TRBJ1-5
cdr3_aa: CAIGGSHDGQPQHF

v_call: TRBV27
j_call: TRBJ1-1
cdr3_aa: CASSFWSGGTEAFF

v_call: TRBV28
j_call: TRBJ1-2
cdr3_aa: CASSAGADPGLLYGYTF

v_call: TRBV2
j_call: TRBJ1-5
cdr3_aa: CASSEAPGTGNNQPQHF

v_call: TRBV4-3
j_call: TRBJ2-3
cdr3_aa: CASSQDFETDTQYF

v_call: TRBV7-2
j_call: TRBJ2-1
cdr3_aa: CASTLGTSGRRGEQFF

v_call: TRBV19
j_call: TRBJ2-5
cdr3_aa: CASSIVGQETQYF

v_call: TRBV11-1
j_call: TRBJ1-1
cdr3_aa: CASSLRASPMNTEAFF

v_call: TRBV18
j_call: TRBJ1-2
cdr3_aa: CASSLGVSHYGYTF

v_call: TRBV24-1
j_call: TRBJ2-3
cdr3_aa: CATSVGTTSTDTQYF

v_call: TRBV18
j_call: TRBJ1-1
cdr3_aa: CASSPGTENTEAFF

v_call: TRBV29-1
j_call: TRBJ1-1
cdr3_aa: CSVDRGPYTEAFF

v_call: TRBV4-3
j_call: TRBJ1-3
cdr3_aa: CASSRDPKGGNTIYF

v_call: TRBV30
j_call: TRBJ2-5
cdr3_aa: CAWSVLRETQYF

v_call: TRBV7-3
j_call: TRBJ1-2
cdr3_aa: CASGSIPGGGRNYGYTF

v_call: TRBV3-1/TRBV3-2
j_call: TRBJ1-1
cdr3_aa: CASSQEQTGNTEAFF

v_call: TRBV12-3/TRBV12-4
j_call: TRBJ1-1
cdr3_aa: CASRKTVNTEAFF

v_call: TRBV20-1
j_call: TRBJ1-1
cdr3_aa: CSAGGNTEAFF

v_call: TRBV20-1
j_call: TRBJ1-3
cdr3_aa: CSVKGGNTIYF

v_call: TRBV7-3
j_call: TRBJ1-2
cdr3_aa: CASSLMPATGYDGYTF

v_call: TRBV4-3
j_call: TRBJ2-7
cdr3_aa: CASSQDRLYEQYF

v_call: TRBV5-3
j_call: TRBJ2-1
cdr3_aa: CARSMRGTGGNDANEQFF

v_call: TRBV3-1/TRBV3-2
j_call: TRBJ1-5
cdr3_aa: CASSQDLNQPQHF

v_call: TRBV11-3
j_call: TRBJ2-1
cdr3_aa: CASSWASSYNEQFF

v_call: TRBV5-1
j_call: TRBJ1-2
cdr3_aa: CASSSSGTGDYGYTF

v_call: TRBV4-1
j_call: TRBJ2-2
cdr3_aa: CASSSTGPGELFF

v_call: TRBV6-2/TRBV6-3
j_call: TRBJ1-5
cdr3_aa: CASSPTTGLVPQHF

v_call: TRBV18
j_call: TRBJ2-7
cdr3_aa: CASSEGRVYEQYF

v_call: TRBV6-1
j_call: TRBJ1-5
cdr3_aa: CASSDGGSYSNQPQHF

v_call: TRBV7-9
j_call: TRBJ1-4
cdr3_aa: CASSTGWANEKLFF

v_call: TRBV12-3/TRBV12-4
j_call: TRBJ2-1
cdr3_aa: CASIKDSYNEQFF

v_call: TRBV15
j_call: TRBJ1-2
cdr3_aa: CATSSVGQEDGYTF

v_call: TRBV11-3
j_call: TRBJ1-1
cdr3_aa: CASSLSRRTEAFF

v_call: TRBV7-3
j_call: TRBJ2-3
cdr3_aa: CASSPTSTDTQYF

v_call: TRBV25-1
j_call: TRBJ2-7
cdr3_aa: CASSGAGDREGYEQYF

v_call: TRBV5-1
j_call: TRBJ2-1
cdr3_aa: CASRDVDGMGQFF

v_call: TRBV7-9
j_call: TRBJ1-6
cdr3_aa: CASSPLLGDSYNSPLHF

v_call: TRBV7-9
j_call: TRBJ1-6
cdr3_aa: CASSATTGASSYNSPLHF

v_call: TRBV29-1
j_call: TRBJ2-7
cdr3_aa: CSTEQGYEQYF

v_call: TRBV9
j_call: TRBJ2-2
cdr3_aa: CASSVVPRGGKTGELFF

v_call: TRBV4-1
j_call: TRBJ2-7
cdr3_aa: CASSQTTGAGLVGYEQYF